This TCR beta chain came from a study of T cells in Graves' hyperthyroidism and ophthalmopathy. Study background: Prior to any treatment, at the point of initial diagnosis, peripheral blood was collected.

TCR beta CDR3 regions were amplified from RNA. The primer set for the first-round RT-PCR of the TCR CDR3 was HTBI. One entry per CDR3 protein results from TCRdb running MiXCR on the multiplex PCR reads. The sample has some 350,000 distinct CDR3 sequences, about an eighth seen once. Germline assignment: CDR1 SGHVS and CDR2 FNYEAQ. The CDR3 consists of 15 residues. Between the trimmed V and J ends, which lost 1 base and 4 bases, there was a span of 13 bases. This TCR was recovered from a woman aged 40 to 55 with Graves' ophthalmopathy. Sequencing input: blood. The chain couples TRBV7-6 to TRBJ1-1; D perhaps matches TRBD1 (5 bases). In nucleotides, the CDR3 is TGTGCCAGCAGCTTAGGGTGGGGTAGGGGCACTGAAGCTTTCTTT. The encoded protein is CASSLGWGRGTEAFF.